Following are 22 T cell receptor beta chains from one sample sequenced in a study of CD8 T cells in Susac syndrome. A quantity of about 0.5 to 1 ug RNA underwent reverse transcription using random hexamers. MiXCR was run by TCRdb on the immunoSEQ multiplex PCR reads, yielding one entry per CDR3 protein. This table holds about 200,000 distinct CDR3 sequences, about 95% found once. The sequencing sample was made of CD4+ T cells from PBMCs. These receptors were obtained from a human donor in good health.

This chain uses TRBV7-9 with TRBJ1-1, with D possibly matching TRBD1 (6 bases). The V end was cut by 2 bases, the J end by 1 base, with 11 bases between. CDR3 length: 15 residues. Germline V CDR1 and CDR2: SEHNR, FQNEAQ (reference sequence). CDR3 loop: CASSLSGHWNTEAFF. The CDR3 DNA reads TGTGCCAGCAGCTTATCGGGACACTGGAACACTGAAGCTTTCTTT.

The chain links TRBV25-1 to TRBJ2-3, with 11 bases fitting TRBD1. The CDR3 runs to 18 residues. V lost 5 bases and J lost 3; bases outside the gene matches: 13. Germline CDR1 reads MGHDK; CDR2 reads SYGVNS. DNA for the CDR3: TGTGCCAGCAGTCCGACTGAGAGGACAGGGGGCTTAACAGATACGCAGTATTTT. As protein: CASSPTERTGGLTDTQYF.

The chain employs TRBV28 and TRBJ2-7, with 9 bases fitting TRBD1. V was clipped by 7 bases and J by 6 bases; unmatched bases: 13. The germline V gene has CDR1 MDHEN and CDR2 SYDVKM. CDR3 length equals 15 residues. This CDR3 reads CASTRADRGRIEQYV. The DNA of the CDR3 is TGTGCCAGCACCCGAGCCGACAGGGGGAGGATCGAGCAGTACGTC.

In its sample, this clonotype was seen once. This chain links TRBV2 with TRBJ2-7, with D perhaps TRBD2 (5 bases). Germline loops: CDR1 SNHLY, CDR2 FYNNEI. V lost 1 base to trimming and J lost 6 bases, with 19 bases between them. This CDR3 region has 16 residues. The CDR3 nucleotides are TGTGCCAGCAGTGAAGTGACACCCCGCCGTGGAGGCGAGCAGTACTTC. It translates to CASSEVTPRRGGEQYF.

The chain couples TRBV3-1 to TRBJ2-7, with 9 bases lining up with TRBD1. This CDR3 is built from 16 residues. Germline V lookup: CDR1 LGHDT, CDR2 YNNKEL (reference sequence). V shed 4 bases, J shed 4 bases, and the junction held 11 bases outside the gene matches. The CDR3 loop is CASSRYRGPSNYEQYF. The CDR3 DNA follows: TGTGCCAGCAGCCGCTACAGGGGGCCCAGCAATTACGAGCAGTACTTC.

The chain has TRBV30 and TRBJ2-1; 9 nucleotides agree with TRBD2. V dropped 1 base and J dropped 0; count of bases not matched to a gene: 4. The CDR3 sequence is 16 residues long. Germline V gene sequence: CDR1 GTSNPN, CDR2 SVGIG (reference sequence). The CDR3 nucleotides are TGTGCCTGGAGTGCCCCACTAGCGGGCTCCTACAATGAGCAGTTCTTC. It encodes CAWSAPLAGSYNEQFF.

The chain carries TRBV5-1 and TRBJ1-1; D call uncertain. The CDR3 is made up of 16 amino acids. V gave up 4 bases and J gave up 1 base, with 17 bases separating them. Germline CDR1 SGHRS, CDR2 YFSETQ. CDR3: CASSPAKPARNTEAFF. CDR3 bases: TGCGCCAGCAGCCCCGCCAAGCCGGCAAGGAACACTGAAGCTTTCTTT. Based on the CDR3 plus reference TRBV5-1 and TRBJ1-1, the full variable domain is KAGVTQTPRYLIKTRGQQVTLSCSPISGHRSVSWYQQTPGQGLQFLFEYFSETQRNKGNFPGRFSGRQFSNSRSEMNVSTLELGDSALYLCASSPAKPARNTEAFFGQGTRLTVV.

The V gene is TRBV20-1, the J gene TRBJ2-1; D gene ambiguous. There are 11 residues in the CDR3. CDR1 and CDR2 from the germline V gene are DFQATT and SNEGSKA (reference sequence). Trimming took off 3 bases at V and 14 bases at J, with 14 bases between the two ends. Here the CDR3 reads CSARIGRPKFF. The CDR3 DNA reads TGCAGTGCTAGGATTGGACGGCCCAAGTTCTTC.

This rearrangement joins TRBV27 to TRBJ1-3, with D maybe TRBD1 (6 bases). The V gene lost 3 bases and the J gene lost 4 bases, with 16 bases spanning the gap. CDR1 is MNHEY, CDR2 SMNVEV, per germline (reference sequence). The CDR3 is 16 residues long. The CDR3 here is CASSLTGAGAGNTIYF. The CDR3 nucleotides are TGTGCCAGCAGTTTGACCGGGGCAGGGGCGGGAAACACCATATATTTT.

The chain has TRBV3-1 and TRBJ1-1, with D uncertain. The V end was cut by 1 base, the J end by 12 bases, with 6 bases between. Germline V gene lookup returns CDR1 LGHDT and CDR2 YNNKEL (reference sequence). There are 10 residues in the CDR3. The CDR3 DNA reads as TGTGCCAGCAGCCAAGGCCAGACTTTCTTT. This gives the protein CASSQGQTFF.

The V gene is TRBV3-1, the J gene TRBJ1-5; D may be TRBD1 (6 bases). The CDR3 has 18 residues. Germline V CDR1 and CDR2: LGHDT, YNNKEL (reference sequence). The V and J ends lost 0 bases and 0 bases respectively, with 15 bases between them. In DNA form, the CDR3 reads TGTGCCAGCAGCCAAGAGAGGGGGGGAAGGGATAGCAATCAGCCCCAGCATTTT. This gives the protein CASSQERGGRDSNQPQHF.

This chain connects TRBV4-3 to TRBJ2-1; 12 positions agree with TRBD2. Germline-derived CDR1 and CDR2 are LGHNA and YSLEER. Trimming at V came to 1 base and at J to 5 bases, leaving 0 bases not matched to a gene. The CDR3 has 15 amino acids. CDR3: CASSQGTSGNNEQFF. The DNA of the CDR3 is TGCGCCAGCAGCCAAGGGACTAGCGGGAACAATGAGCAGTTCTTC.

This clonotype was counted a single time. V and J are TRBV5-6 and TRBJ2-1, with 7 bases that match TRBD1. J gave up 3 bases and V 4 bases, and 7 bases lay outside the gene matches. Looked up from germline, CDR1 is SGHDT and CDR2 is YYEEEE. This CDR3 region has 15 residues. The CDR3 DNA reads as TGTGCCAGCAGCCGAAGACAGGGAGTCTACAATGAGCAGTTCTTC. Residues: CASSRRQGVYNEQFF.

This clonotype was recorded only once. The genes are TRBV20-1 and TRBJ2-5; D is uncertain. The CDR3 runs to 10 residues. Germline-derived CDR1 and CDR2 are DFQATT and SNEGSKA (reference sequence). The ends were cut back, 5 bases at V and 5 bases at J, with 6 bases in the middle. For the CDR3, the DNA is TGCAGTGCTCTCCGGGAGACCCAGTACTTC. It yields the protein CSALRETQYF.

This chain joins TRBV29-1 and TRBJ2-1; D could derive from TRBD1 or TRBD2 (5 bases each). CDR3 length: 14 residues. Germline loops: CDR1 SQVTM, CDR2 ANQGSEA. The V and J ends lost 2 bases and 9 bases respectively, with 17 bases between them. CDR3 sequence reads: CSVESPRDAAEQFF. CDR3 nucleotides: TGCAGCGTTGAATCGCCAAGGGACGCTGCTGAGCAGTTCTTC.

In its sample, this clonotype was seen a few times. The CDR3 loop is CSGLADTQYF. In DNA, the CDR3 is TGCAGCGGACTAGCAGATACGCAGTATTTT. V usage is TRBV29-1 and J usage is TRBJ2-3; TRBD2 might be the D (6 bases). The CDR3 contains 10 residues. Germline V gene data show CDR1 as SQVTM and CDR2 as ANQGSEA. V lost 7 bases and J lost 4, with 6 bases in between.

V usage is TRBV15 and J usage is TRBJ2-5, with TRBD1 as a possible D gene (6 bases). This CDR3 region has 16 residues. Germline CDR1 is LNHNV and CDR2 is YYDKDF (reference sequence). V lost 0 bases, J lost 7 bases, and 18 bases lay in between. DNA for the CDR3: TGTGCCACCAGCAGAGATCCCGCCAGGGGCGGTTGGACCCAGTACTTC. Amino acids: CATSRDPARGGWTQYF.

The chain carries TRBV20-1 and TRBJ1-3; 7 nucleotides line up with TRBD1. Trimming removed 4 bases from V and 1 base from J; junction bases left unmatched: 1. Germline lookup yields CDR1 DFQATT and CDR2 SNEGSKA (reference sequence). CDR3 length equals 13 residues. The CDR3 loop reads CSAMGQSGNTIYF. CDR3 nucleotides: TGCAGTGCTATGGGACAGTCTGGAAACACCATATATTTT.

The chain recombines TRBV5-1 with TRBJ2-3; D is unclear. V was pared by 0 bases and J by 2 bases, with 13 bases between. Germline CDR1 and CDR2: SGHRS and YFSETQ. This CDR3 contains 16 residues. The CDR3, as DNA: TGCGCCAGCAGCTTGGCCCCGGATGCGAACACAGATACGCAGTATTTT. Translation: CASSLAPDANTDTQYF.

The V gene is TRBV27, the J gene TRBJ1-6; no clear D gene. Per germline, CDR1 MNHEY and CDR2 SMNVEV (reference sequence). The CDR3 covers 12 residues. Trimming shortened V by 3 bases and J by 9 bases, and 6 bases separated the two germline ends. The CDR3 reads CASSLRASPLHF. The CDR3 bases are TGTGCCAGCAGTTTGAGGGCTTCACCCCTCCACTTT.

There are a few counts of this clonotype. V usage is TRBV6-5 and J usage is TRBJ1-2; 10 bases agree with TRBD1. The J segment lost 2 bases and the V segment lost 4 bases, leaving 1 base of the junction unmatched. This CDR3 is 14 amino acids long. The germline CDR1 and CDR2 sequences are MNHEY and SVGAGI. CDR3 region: CASSWGQGNYGYTF. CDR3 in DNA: TGTGCCAGCAGTTGGGGACAGGGGAACTATGGCTACACCTTC.

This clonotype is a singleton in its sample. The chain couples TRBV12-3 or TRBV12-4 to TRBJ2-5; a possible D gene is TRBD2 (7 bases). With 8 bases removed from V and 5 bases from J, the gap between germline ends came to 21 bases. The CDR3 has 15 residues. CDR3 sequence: CASSSGGGPEETQYF. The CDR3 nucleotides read TGTGCCAGCTCCTCTGGCGGGGGCCCCGAGGAGACCCAGTACTTC.